Only one count was recorded for the clone carrying this TCR beta chain. The antigen is not known. The source of the sample is a study of cytomegalovirus exposure and HLA in healthy donors. Study at large: Drawn from HLA-typed donors, 80 million to 95 million unique TCRs were held in an early data release. Findings of the study overall: Accounts indicate the classifier identified cytomegalovirus status with strong specificity and sensitivity.

The CDR3 has 12 residues. V lost 3 bases to trimming and J lost 7 bases, with 10 bases between them. Per the germline V gene, CDR1 is MDHEN and CDR2 is SYDVKM. With 60 Vbeta and 13 Jbeta primers, the PCR was carried out. Produced via immunoSEQ multiplex PCR; TCRdb's table is partial and in-frame only. The sample carries around 140,000 clones, about four fifths recorded once. This cohort consisted of healthy bone marrow donors. The TCR originated in a woman aged 18 to 35 in good health and CMV-seropositive. The chain combines TRBV28 with TRBJ2-7; no reliable D call. The sequenced material came from PBMCs. The chain's CDR3 is CASSFGKWEQYF. CDR3 nucleotide sequence: TGTGCCAGCAGTTTTGGCAAATGGGAGCAGTACTTC. The variable domain in full, with the rest retrieved from reference TRBV28 and TRBJ2-7, is DVKVTQSSRYLVKRTGEKVFLECVQDMDHENMFWYRQDPGLGLRLIYFSYDVKMKEKGDIPEGYSVSREKKERFSLILESASTNQTSMYLCASSFGKWEQYFGPGTRLTVT.